This T cell receptor (beta chain) was recovered during a study of cytomegalovirus exposure and HLA in healthy donors. Study-level results: For most TCR beta V segments, an earlier analysis put the productive rate at about 87% or about 30% of the time. Reportedly, TCR beta sequences accurately predicted HLA-A and HLA-B alleles in most subjects.

PCR involved 60 Vbeta and 13 Jbeta primers. Study processing details: Approximately 86 million unique TCR beta chains, 9 million to 11 million shared, were counted in a later analysis. Sequencing was performed with immunoSEQ multiplex PCR; in TCRdb, only in-frame clones are kept and a portion is missing. The D gene and trimming were derived from the DNA, and the V and J assignments and clone size from that table. The sample holds roughly 130,000 clones, around 67% seen once. A remark on this clone: Its target is not known.

The sample taken for sequencing was PBMCs. The sequence derives from a middle-aged woman in good health and CMV-seropositive.

The CDR3 spells CASSHGGSYEQYF. CDR3 coding DNA: TGTGCCAGTAGCCACGGGGGATCCTACGAGCAGTACTTC. The chain carries TRBV19 and TRBJ2-7, with D possibly TRBD2 on 6 matching bases. The CDR3 covers 13 residues. Germline V lookup: CDR1 LNHDA, CDR2 SQIVND (reference sequence). V shed 6 bases and J shed 1 base, with 10 bases lying between them.